Presented here are 10 T cell receptor beta chains from one specimen sequenced in a study of cytomegalovirus exposure and HLA in healthy donors. Primers for the PCR totalled 60 Vbeta and 13 Jbeta. The repertoire was sequenced with immunoSEQ multiplex PCR; TCRdb's copy has only in-frame clones and lacks some. The table includes under 200,000 clones, more than 80% detected once. Sequenced material: PBMCs. Receptors originate from a woman under 30 in good health and CMV-seronegative.

This chain connects TRBV7-6 to TRBJ1-2; no firm D call. Germline V CDR1 and CDR2: SGHVS, FNYEAQ. The CDR3 runs 14 residues. V gave up 0 bases and J gave up 6 bases, with 11 bases separating them. DNA for the CDR3: TGTGCCAGCAGCTTAGCTTTCGGAGGCCATGGCTACACCTTC. Translated: CASSLAFGGHGYTF.

The chain employs TRBV4-2 and TRBJ1-1, with 7 bases matching TRBD1. The V and J ends lost 0 bases and 1 base, in that order; junction bases with no gene match: 2. From germline, CDR1 is LGHNA and CDR2 YNFKEQ. The CDR3 is 15 residues long. This CDR3 reads CASSQDRDRNTEAFF. DNA of the CDR3: TGTGCCAGCAGCCAAGACCGGGACAGGAACACTGAAGCTTTCTTT.

The CDR3 loop reads CASGFSSGQTSPLHF. DNA for the CDR3: TGTGCTAGTGGTTTTTCCTCGGGACAAACCTCACCCCTCCACTTT. J is TRBJ1-6 and V is TRBV12-5; the D gene is possibly TRBD1 (6 bases). CDR1 is LGHNT, CDR2 FRNRAP, per germline. The CDR3 spans 15 residues. The V gene lost 3 bases and the J gene lost 10 bases, with 16 bases spanning the gap.

V gene TRBV6-5 combines with J gene TRBJ1-2, with 10 bases that match TRBD1. Germline V gives CDR1 MNHEY, CDR2 SVGAGI. Germline trimming cut 6 bases from V and 8 bases from J; bases unmatched to any gene: 6. The CDR3 totals 13 residues. CDR3 sequence: CASRSGTGVGYTF. The CDR3 DNA follows: TGTGCCAGCAGATCCGGGACAGGGGTCGGCTACACCTTC.

The V and J genes are TRBV6-1 and TRBJ2-5, with D possibly matching TRBD2 (8 bases). Trimming took 10 bases from V and 2 from J, leaving 20 bases between them. Germline V lookup: CDR1 MNHNS, CDR2 SASEGT. There are 15 residues in the CDR3. In DNA form, the CDR3 reads TGTGCCATCGGGGGGGAGGAGACAGGGCAAGAGACCCAGTACTTC. It translates to CAIGGEETGQETQYF.

The chain links TRBV11-2 to TRBJ2-7; maybe TRBD1 (5 bases). The CDR3 is made up of 13 amino acids. The germline gives CDR1 SGHAT, CDR2 FQNNGV. Trimming took 1 base from V and 6 from J, leaving 10 bases between them. The CDR3 sequence is CASSLVGAREQYF. CDR3 coding DNA: TGTGCCAGCAGCTTAGTTGGGGCGCGCGAGCAGTACTTC.

Only a few counts were recorded for this clone. This same CDR3 is encoded by further DNA sequences in the sample. This chain's CDR3 is CASSASYQGLAYNEQFF. The CDR3 coding sequence is TGTGCCAGCAGCGCTAGCTATCAAGGACTAGCGTACAATGAGCAGTTCTTC. The chain carries TRBV9 and TRBJ2-1; 9 positions agree with TRBD2. With V trimmed by 3 bases and J by 4 bases, 11 bases remained unmatched. The CDR3 runs to 17 residues. Germline-derived CDR1 and CDR2 are SGDLS and YYNGEE.

The genes are TRBV5-1 and TRBJ2-5; a possible D gene is TRBD2 (5 bases). The germline V gene has CDR1 SGHRS and CDR2 YFSETQ. Trimming stripped 0 bases from V and 5 bases from J, with 8 bases between. The CDR3 spans 13 residues. The CDR3 loop is CASSLAGSETQYF. CDR3 coding DNA: TGCGCCAGCAGCTTGGCGGGGAGCGAGACCCAGTACTTC.

This clone was detected only a few times. The V and J genes are TRBV7-8 and TRBJ2-5; 7 bases match TRBD1. V shed 4 bases, J shed 3 bases, and the junction held 17 bases outside the gene matches. This CDR3 comprises 18 residues. Germline CDR1 SGHVS, CDR2 FQNEAQ. The CDR3 sequence is CASSSANEKGGREETQYF. CDR3 coding DNA: TGTGCCAGCAGCTCCGCCAATGAGAAAGGGGGCCGGGAAGAGACCCAGTACTTC.

The chain couples TRBV6-5 to TRBJ1-2; possible D gene TRBD1, 6 bases. The V gene lost 6 bases and the J gene lost 7 bases, with 15 bases spanning the gap. The CDR3 totals 13 residues. CDR1 and CDR2 (germline): MNHEY, SVGAGI. DNA of the CDR3: TGTGCCAGCAGCCCAAACAGGGTTCGTGGCTACACCTTC. Its translation: CASSPNRVRGYTF.